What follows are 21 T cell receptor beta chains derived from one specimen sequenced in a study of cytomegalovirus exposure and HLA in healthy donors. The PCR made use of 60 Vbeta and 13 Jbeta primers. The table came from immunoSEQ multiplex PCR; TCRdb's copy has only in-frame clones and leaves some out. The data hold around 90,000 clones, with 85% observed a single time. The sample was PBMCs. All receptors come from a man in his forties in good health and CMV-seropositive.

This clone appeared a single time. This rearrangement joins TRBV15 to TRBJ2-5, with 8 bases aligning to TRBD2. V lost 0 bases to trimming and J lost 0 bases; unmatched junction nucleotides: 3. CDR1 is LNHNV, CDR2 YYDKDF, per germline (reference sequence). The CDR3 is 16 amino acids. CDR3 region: CATSREIAGNQETQYF. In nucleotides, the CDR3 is TGTGCCACCAGCAGAGAGATAGCGGGGAACCAAGAGACCCAGTACTTC.

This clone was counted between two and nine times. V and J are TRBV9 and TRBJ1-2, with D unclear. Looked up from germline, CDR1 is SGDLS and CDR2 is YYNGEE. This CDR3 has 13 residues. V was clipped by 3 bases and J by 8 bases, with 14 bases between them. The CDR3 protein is CASSAIEVSGYTF. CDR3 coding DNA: TGTGCCAGCAGCGCGATAGAAGTGTCCGGCTACACCTTC.

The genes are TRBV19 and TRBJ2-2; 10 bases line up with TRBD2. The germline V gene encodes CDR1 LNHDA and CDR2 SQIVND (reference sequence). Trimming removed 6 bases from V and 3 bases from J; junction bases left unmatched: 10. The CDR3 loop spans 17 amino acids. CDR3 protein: CASSKSGLAGDTGELFF. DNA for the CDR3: TGTGCCAGTAGCAAGAGTGGGCTAGCGGGGGACACCGGGGAGCTGTTTTTT.

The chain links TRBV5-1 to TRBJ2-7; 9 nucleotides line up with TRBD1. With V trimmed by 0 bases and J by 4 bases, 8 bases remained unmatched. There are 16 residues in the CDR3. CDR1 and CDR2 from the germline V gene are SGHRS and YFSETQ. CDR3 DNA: TGCGCCAGCAGCTTGGGCTCCCGGGACAGGGCGTACGAGCAGTACTTC. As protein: CASSLGSRDRAYEQYF.

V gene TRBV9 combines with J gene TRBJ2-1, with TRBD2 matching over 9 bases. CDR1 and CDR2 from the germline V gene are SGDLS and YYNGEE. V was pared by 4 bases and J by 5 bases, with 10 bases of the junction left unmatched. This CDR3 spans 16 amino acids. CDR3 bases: TGTGCCAGCAGCTCTAGGGCGGGGGGGGGCAACAATGAGCAGTTCTTC. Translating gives CASSSRAGGGNNEQFF.

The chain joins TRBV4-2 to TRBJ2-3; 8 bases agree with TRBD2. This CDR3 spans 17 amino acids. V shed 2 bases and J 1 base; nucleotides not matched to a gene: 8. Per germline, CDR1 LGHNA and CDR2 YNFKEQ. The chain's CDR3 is CASSQTTSGGGTDTQYF. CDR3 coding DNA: TGTGCCAGCAGCCAAACAACCAGCGGGGGCGGCACAGATACGCAGTATTTT.

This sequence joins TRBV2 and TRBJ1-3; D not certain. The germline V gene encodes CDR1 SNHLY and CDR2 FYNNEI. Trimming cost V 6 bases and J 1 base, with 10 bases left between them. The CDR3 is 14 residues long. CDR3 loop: CASSTERSGNTIYF. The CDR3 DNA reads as TGTGCCAGCAGCACGGAGAGGTCTGGAAACACCATATATTTT.

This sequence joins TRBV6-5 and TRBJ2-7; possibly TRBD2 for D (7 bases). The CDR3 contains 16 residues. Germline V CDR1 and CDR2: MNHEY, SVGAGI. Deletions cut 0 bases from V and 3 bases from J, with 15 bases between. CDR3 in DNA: TGTGCCAGCAGTTACTCTGGGGGGGCACTCGTCTACGAGCAGTACTTC. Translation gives CASSYSGGALVYEQYF.

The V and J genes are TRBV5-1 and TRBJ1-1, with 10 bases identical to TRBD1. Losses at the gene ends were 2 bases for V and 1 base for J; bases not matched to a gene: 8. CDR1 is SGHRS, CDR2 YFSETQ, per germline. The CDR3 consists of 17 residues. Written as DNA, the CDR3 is TGCGCCAGCAGCTTAAAGGGGACAGGGGTTACGAACACTGAAGCTTTCTTT. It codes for CASSLKGTGVTNTEAFF.

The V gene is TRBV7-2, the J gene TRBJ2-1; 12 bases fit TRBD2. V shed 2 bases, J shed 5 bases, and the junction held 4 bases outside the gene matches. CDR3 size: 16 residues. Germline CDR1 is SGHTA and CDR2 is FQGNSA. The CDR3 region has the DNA TGTGCCAGCAGCTTAACCCGGACTAGCGGGAACAATGAGCAGTTCTTC. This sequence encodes CASSLTRTSGNNEQFF.

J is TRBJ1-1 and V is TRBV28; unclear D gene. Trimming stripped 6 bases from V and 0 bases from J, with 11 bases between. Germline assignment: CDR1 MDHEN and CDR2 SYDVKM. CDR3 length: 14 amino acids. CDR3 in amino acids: CASSPIPMNTEAFF. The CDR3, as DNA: TGTGCCAGCAGCCCCATTCCAATGAACACTGAAGCTTTCTTT.

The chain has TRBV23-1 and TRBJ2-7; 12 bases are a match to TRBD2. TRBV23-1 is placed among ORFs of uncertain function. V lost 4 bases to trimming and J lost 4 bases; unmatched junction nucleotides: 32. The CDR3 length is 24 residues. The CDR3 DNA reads TGCGCCAGCAGTCCTTACTGGGCGAGGACAGGGGCTCTACTAGCGGGGGGAGCCCTATACGAGCAGTACTTC. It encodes CASSPYWARTGALLAGGALYEQYF.

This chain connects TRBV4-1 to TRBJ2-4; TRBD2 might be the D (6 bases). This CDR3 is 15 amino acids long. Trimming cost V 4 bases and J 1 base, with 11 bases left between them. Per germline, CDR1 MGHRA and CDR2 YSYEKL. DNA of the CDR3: TGCGCCAGCAGCCCGGTCGGGGGTGCCAAAAACATTCAGTACTTC. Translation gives CASSPVGGAKNIQYF.

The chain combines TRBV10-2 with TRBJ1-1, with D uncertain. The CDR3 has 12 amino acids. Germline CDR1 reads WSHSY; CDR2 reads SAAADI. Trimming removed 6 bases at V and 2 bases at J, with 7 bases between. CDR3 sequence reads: CASRGVNTEAFF. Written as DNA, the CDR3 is TGCGCCAGCAGAGGAGTTAACACTGAAGCTTTCTTT.

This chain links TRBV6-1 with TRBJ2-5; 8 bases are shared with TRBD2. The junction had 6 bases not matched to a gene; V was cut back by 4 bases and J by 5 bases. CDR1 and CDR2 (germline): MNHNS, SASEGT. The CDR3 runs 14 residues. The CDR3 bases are TGTGCCAGCAGTGTTCTAGCGGGTTTGGAGACCCAGTACTTC. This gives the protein CASSVLAGLETQYF.

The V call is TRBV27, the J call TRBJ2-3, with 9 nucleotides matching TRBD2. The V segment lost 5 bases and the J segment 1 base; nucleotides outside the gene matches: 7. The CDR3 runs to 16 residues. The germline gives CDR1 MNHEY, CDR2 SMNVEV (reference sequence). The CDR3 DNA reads TGTGCCAGCAGTACCTCTAGCGGGACCCGCACAGATACGCAGTATTTT. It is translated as CASSTSSGTRTDTQYF.

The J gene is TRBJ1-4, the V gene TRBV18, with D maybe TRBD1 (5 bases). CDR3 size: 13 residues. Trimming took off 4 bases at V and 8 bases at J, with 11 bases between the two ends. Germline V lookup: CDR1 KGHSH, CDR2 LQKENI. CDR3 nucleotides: TGTGCCAGCTCACAGGGCCGGGGGGAAAAACTGTTTTTT. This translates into CASSQGRGEKLFF.

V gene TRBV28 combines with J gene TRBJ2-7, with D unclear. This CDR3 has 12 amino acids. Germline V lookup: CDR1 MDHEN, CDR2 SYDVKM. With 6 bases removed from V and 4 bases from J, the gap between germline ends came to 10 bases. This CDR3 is CASSDLTYEQYF. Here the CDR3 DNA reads TGTGCCAGCAGCGATCTCACATACGAGCAGTACTTC.

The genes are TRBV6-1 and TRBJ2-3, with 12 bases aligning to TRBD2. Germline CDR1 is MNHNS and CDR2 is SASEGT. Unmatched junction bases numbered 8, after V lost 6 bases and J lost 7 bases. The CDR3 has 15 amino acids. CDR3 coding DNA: TGTGCCAGCAGCATACTAGCGGGAGGAATTTATACGCAGTATTTT. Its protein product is CASSILAGGIYTQYF.

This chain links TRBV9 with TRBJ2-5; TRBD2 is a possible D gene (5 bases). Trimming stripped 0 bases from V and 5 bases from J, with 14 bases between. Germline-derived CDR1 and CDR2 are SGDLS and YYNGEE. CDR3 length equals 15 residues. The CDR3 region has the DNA TGTGCCAGCAGCGTAGATAGAGCGGCCGGTGAGACCCAGTACTTC. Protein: CASSVDRAAGETQYF.

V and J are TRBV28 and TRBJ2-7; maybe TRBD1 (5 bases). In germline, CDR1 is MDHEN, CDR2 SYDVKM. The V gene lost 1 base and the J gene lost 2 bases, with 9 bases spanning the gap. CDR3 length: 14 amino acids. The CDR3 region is CASSLYGATYEQYF. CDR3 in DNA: TGTGCCAGCAGTTTATATGGGGCCACCTACGAGCAGTACTTC.